A single sample is the source of the 19 T cell receptor beta chains below, sequenced in a study of identical twins. TCRdb itself ran the 5' RACE reads through MiXCR, one entry per CDR3 protein. The profile shows over 550,000 distinct CDR3 sequences, roughly 7.2% of them singletons. The sample was also linked to a second study, of yellow fever vaccine responses in identical twins.

Specimen: PBMCs. These receptors were collected from a young woman in good health.

In this sample, this clonotype turned up a few times. The chain links TRBV7-8 to TRBJ2-1, with D possibly TRBD2 on 6 matching bases. Germline loops: CDR1 SGHVS, CDR2 FQNEAQ. This CDR3 comprises 15 residues. The V and J ends lost 1 base and 15 bases respectively, with 22 bases between them. Written as DNA, the CDR3 is TGTGCCAGCAGCTTAGTCGCGGGACCCACAGGAGGGGCGTTCTTC. This translates into CASSLVAGPTGGAFF.

The table lists this clonotype with many counts. V gene TRBV29-1 combines with J gene TRBJ2-7; TRBD1 agrees at 10 bases. The junction had 6 bases not matched to a gene; V was cut back by 4 bases and J by 6 bases. The CDR3 runs to 13 residues. CDR1 and CDR2 from the germline V gene are SQVTM and ANQGSEA. CDR3 nucleotides: TGCAGCGTTGCGGGACAGGGGTTGGGCGAGCAGTACTTC. Residues: CSVAGQGLGEQYF.

This clonotype was detected only a few times. The chain is built from TRBV20-1 and TRBJ2-1, with 14 bases aligning to TRBD2. Germline CDR1 and CDR2: DFQATT and SNEGSKA (reference sequence). V gave up 0 bases and J gave up 10 bases; unmatched junction bases: 5. The CDR3 runs to 15 residues. The CDR3 sequence: CSAREEGLAGAEQFF. The CDR3 region has the DNA TGCAGTGCTAGAGAGGAGGGACTAGCGGGAGCGGAGCAGTTCTTC.

There are a few counts of this clonotype. The chain is built from TRBV7-8 and TRBJ2-7; weak D call: TRBD2 (5 bases). Trimming removed 1 base from V and 3 bases from J, with 7 bases in between. This CDR3 is built from 13 residues. CDR1 is SGHVS and CDR2 is FQNEAQ in the germline V gene. CDR3 sequence: CASSLVGDYEQYV. CDR3 in DNA: TGTGCCAGCAGCTTAGTGGGAGACTACGAGCAGTACGTC.

Only a few counts were recorded for this clonotype. The chain employs TRBV5-1 and TRBJ2-5; D call uncertain. Germline-derived CDR1 and CDR2 are SGHRS and YFSETQ. V was trimmed by 4 bases and J by 1 base, leaving 26 bases between them. The CDR3 is 19 residues long. In DNA, the CDR3 is TGCGCCAGCAGCCTGAGAAATGGAAATGTGAAAGGGTCCCAAGAGACCCAGTACTTC. This translates into CASSLRNGNVKGSQETQYF.

This clonotype was recorded at least ten times. The rearrangement joins TRBV6-4 to TRBJ2-3; 10 positions agree with TRBD2. V lost 6 bases to trimming and J lost 3 bases; unmatched junction nucleotides: 6. Per the germline V gene, CDR1 is MRHNA and CDR2 is SNTAGT. CDR3 length: 15 residues. This chain's CDR3 is CASSQLAGSTDTQYF. The CDR3 region has the DNA TGTGCCAGCAGCCAACTAGCGGGGTCGACAGATACGCAGTATTTT.

This clonotype was recorded a few times. V gene TRBV3-1 combines with J gene TRBJ2-3; tentatively, D is TRBD1 (6 bases). The CDR3 sequence is 16 residues long. V dropped 1 base and J dropped 1 base, with 12 bases sitting between them. Germline V CDR1 and CDR2: LGHDT, YNNKEL (reference sequence). The CDR3 spells CASSQAGGGGTDTQYF. The CDR3 DNA sequence: TGTGCCAGCAGCCAAGCGGGTGGGGGCGGCACAGATACGCAGTATTTT.

The V call is TRBV7-2, the J call TRBJ2-3; 7 bases line up with TRBD2. V shed 5 bases, J shed 8 bases, and the junction held 10 bases outside the gene matches. The CDR3 loop spans 14 amino acids. The germline V gene has CDR1 SGHTA and CDR2 FQGNSA. CDR3 nucleotides: TGTGCCAGCAGCGGGGGGGGAGCGGTTGGTACGCAGTATTTT. Its translation is CASSGGGAVGTQYF.

In this sample, this clonotype turned up many times. This chain uses TRBV12-3 or TRBV12-4 with TRBJ2-2; 15 nucleotides match TRBD2. This CDR3 is 16 amino acids long. Losses at the gene ends were 5 bases for V and 4 bases for J; bases not matched to a gene: 2. The CDR3: CASSQGLAGGTGELFF. CDR3 bases: TGTGCCAGCAGTCAGGGACTAGCGGGGGGCACCGGGGAGCTGTTTTTT.

The genes are TRBV6-1 and TRBJ2-7; D ambiguous. Trimming removed 3 bases at V and 2 bases at J, with 11 bases between. CDR1 is MNHNS, CDR2 SASEGT, per germline. This CDR3 contains 14 residues. In nucleotides, the CDR3 is TGTGCCAGCAGTGAGGTGGGGAAGACCTACGAGCAGTACTTC. Protein product: CASSEVGKTYEQYF.

Regarding this clonotype: Given a much more abundant clone one base away, this may be a read error. The chain links TRBV28 to TRBJ2-7; TRBD1 aligns across 8 bases. CDR3 length: 12 residues. Germline CDR1 reads MDHEN; CDR2 reads SYDVKM. With 6 bases clipped from V and 2 bases from J, the junction kept 0 bases outside the gene matches. The CDR3 DNA reads TGTGCCAGCAGACAGGGGGCCTACGAGCAGTACGTC. Protein product: CASRQGAYEQYV.

The chain combines TRBV5-6 with TRBJ2-5; the D gene is possibly TRBD1 (5 bases). Trimming removed 4 bases from V and 2 bases from J, with 15 bases in between. CDR3 length: 15 residues. CDR1 is SGHDT, CDR2 YYEEEE, per germline. CDR3 in amino acids: CASSILGVWQETQYF. Written as DNA, the CDR3 is TGTGCCAGCAGCATATTAGGGGTGTGGCAAGAGACCCAGTACTTC.

This clonotype was counted at least ten times. The V and J genes are TRBV7-7 and TRBJ2-5; 7 nucleotides match TRBD2. Germline values: CDR1 SSHAT, CDR2 FNYEAQ (reference sequence). The V and J ends lost 5 bases and 4 bases, in that order; junction bases with no gene match: 7. The CDR3 length is 14 residues. This chain's CDR3 is CASSPSASGETQYF. CDR3 sequence (DNA): TGTGCCAGCAGCCCTAGTGCTAGCGGAGAGACCCAGTACTTC.

This clonotype was found a few times. The chain recombines TRBV5-1 with TRBJ1-1; 7 bases are shared with TRBD1. There are 14 residues in the CDR3. The junction had 10 bases not matched to a gene; V was cut back by 6 bases and J by 5 bases. CDR1 and CDR2 from the germline V gene are SGHRS and YFSETQ. The CDR3 bases are TGCGCCAGCACCCGACAGGGAACATGGACTGAAGCTTTCTTT. This sequence encodes CASTRQGTWTEAFF.

The chain has TRBV5-1 and TRBJ2-7; D perhaps matches TRBD1 (5 bases). In germline, CDR1 is SGHRS, CDR2 YFSETQ. CDR3 size: 14 residues. Trimming left V 3 bases short and J 5 bases short, with 15 bases between. The CDR3 nucleotides read TGCGCCAGCAGCTCCACAGGTCCTTCGCACGAGCAGTACTTC. This sequence encodes CASSSTGPSHEQYF. Full variable domain (outside the CDR3, taken from reference TRBV5-1 and TRBJ2-7): KAGVTQTPRYLIKTRGQQVTLSCSPISGHRSVSWYQQTPGQGLQFLFEYFSETQRNKGNFPGRFSGRQFSNSRSEMNVSTLELGDSALYLCASSSTGPSHEQYFGPGTRLTVT.

This clonotype was seen more than once but under ten times. V and J are TRBV3-1 and TRBJ1-1; D ambiguous. The V and J ends lost 1 base and 6 bases respectively, with 9 bases between them. Germline values: CDR1 LGHDT, CDR2 YNNKEL (reference sequence). CDR3 size: 13 residues. For the CDR3, the DNA is TGTGCCAGCAGCCAAGGGACGCGGGCTGAAGCTTTCTTT. It is translated as CASSQGTRAEAFF.

This clonotype was picked up a small number of times. V usage is TRBV3-1 and J usage is TRBJ1-3; D gene ambiguous. CDR3 length: 12 residues. CDR1 LGHDT and CDR2 YNNKEL come from the germline V gene (reference sequence). Trimming stripped 4 bases from V and 4 bases from J, with 5 bases between. CDR3 sequence: CASSPLGNTIYF. The DNA of the CDR3 is TGTGCCAGCAGCCCCTTGGGAAACACCATATATTTT.

The table lists this clonotype with a few counts. The chain links TRBV2 to TRBJ1-2, with D perhaps TRBD1 (6 bases). The length of the CDR3 is 15 residues. Trimming pared 3 bases from V and 8 bases from J, leaving 19 bases between. Germline V gene lookup returns CDR1 SNHLY and CDR2 FYNNEI. The CDR3 bases are TGTGCCAGCAGTGACACGGGGGGCGCCTTTGGGGGCTACACCTTC. It translates to CASSDTGGAFGGYTF.

J is TRBJ2-1 and V is TRBV3-1; 7 nucleotides line up with TRBD1. The V gene end was trimmed by 4 bases and the J gene end by 4 bases; junction bases not matched to a gene: 7. The CDR3 runs 15 residues. CDR1 LGHDT and CDR2 YNNKEL come from the germline V gene (reference sequence). The CDR3 spells CASSLRTGQYNEQFF. The CDR3 DNA sequence: TGTGCCAGCAGCCTCCGGACAGGACAATACAATGAGCAGTTCTTC.